Below, one T cell receptor (beta chain) is given with its context. The germline V gene has CDR1 SGHNT and CDR2 YYREEE (reference sequence). The germline V and J ends were trimmed by 1 base and 5 bases, with 12 bases remaining between them. CDR3 size: 14 residues. This sample is part of a study of sequential checkpoint blockade in melanoma. The treatment denotes: randomized to nivolumab then ipilimumab (arm A) or the reverse (arm B). From thawed PBMCs, live CD3+CD8+ cells negative for CD19 and CD56 were sorted. Some clones are missing from TCRdb's copy, which holds only in-frame ones; the method was immunoSEQ multiplex PCR. The repertoire includes approximately 17,000 clones, approximately 80% of them detected once, and about 11% sits in the top ten.

The chain couples TRBV5-4 to TRBJ1-2, with D maybe TRBD1 (5 bases). Specimen: CD8+ T cells sorted from blood (inferred from file names), collected from a patient given nivolumab and ipilimumab in sequence. The receptor comes from a human donor with melanoma. The CDR3 region has the DNA TGTGCCAGCAGCTTGCAGGGATCCGCTTATGGCTACACCTTC. This encodes CASSLQGSAYGYTF.